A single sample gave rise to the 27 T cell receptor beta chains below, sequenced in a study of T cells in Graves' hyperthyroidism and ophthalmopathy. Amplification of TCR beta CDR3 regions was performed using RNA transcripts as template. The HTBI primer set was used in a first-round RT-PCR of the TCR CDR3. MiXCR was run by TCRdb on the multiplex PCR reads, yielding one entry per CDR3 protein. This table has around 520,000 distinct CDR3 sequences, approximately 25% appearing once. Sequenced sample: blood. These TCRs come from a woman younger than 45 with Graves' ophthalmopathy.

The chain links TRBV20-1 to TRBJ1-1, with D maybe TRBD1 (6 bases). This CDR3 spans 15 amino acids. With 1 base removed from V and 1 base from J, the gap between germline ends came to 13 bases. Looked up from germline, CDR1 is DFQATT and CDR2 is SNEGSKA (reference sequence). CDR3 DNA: TGCAGTGCTAGAGCCAGGACAGCAACGAACACTGAAGCTTTCTTT. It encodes CSARARTATNTEAFF.

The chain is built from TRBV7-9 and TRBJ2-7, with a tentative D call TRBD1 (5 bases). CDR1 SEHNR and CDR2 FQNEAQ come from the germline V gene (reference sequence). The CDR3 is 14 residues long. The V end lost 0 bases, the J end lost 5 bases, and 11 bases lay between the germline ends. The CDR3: CASSLAREINEQYF. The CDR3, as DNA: TGTGCCAGCAGCTTAGCCAGGGAAATTAACGAGCAGTACTTC.

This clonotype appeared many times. CDR3 sequence: CASSISAGYGYTF. As DNA, the CDR3 is TGTGCCAGTAGTATCTCGGCAGGCTATGGCTACACCTTC. The chain links TRBV19 to TRBJ1-2; D remains ambiguous. This CDR3 is built from 13 residues. V was shortened by 3 bases and J by 4 bases, with 9 bases between the two germline ends. The germline V gene has CDR1 LNHDA and CDR2 SQIVND (reference sequence).

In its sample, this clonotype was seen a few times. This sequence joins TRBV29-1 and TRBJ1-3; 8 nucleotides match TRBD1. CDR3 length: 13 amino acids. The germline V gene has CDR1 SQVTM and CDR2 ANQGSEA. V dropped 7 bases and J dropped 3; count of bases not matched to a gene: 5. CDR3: CSAQGASGNTIYF. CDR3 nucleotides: TGCAGCGCCCAGGGGGCTAGTGGAAACACCATATATTTT.

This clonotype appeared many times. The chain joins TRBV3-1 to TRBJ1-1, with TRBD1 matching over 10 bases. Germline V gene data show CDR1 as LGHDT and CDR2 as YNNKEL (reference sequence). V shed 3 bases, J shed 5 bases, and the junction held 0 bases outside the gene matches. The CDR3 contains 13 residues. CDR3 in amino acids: CASSQGQGTEAFF. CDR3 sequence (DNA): TGTGCCAGCAGCCAGGGACAGGGGACTGAAGCTTTCTTT.

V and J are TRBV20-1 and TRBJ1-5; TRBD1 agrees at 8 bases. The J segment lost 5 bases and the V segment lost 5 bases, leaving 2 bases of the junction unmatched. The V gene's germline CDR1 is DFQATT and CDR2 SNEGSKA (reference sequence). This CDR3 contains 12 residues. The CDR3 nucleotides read TGCAGTGCTGGACAGGGACATCAGCCCCAGCATTTT. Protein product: CSAGQGHQPQHF.

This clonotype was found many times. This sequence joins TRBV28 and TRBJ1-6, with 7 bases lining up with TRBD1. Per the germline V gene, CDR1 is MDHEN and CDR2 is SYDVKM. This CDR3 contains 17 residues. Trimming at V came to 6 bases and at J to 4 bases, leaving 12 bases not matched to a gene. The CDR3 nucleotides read TGTGCCAGCAGCCCGAATGCAGGGGGTGTATATAATTCACCCCTCCACTTT. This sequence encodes CASSPNAGGVYNSPLHF.

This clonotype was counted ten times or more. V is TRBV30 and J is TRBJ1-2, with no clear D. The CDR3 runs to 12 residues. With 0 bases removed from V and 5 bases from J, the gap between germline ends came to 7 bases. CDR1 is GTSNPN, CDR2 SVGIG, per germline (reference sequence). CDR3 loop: CAWSVGGYGYTF. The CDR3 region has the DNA TGTGCCTGGAGTGTAGGAGGTTATGGCTACACCTTC.

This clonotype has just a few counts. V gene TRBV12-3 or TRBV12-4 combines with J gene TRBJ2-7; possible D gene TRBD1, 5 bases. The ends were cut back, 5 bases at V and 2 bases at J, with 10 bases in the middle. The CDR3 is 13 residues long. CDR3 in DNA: TGTGCCAGCAGTGCCGTAGGGGCCTACGAGCAGTACTTC. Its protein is CASSAVGAYEQYF.

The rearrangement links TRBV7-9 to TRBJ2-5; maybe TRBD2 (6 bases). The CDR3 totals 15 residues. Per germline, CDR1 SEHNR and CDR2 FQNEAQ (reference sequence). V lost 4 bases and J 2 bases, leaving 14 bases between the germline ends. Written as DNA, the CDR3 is TGTGCCAGCAGCTCCAGACGTCTAGCGCAAGAGACCCAGTACTTC. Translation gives CASSSRRLAQETQYF.

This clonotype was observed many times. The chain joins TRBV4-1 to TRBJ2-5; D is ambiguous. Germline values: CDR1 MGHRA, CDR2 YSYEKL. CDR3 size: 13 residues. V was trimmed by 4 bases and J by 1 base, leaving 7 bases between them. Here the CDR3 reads CASSPSLQETQYF. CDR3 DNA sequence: TGCGCCAGCAGCCCTAGTCTCCAAGAGACCCAGTACTTC.

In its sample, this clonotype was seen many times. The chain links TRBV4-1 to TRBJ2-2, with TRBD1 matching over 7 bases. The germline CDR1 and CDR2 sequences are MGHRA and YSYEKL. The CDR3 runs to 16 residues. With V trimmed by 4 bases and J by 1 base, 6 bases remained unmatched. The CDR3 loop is CASSRSGGENTGELFF. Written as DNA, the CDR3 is TGCGCCAGCAGCCGATCAGGGGGTGAGAACACCGGGGAGCTGTTTTTT.

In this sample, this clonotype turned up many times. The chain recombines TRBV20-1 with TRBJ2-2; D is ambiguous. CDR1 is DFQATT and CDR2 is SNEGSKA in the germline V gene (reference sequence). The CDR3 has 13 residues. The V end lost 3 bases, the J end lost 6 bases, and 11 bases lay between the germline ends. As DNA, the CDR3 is TGCAGTGCTAGTGATCCGGGCTCCGGGGAGCTGTTTTTT. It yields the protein CSASDPGSGELFF.

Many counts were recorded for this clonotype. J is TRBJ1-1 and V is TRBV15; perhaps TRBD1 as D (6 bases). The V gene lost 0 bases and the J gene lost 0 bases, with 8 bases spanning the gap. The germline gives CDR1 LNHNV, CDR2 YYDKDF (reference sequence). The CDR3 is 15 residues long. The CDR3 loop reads CATSREGDMNTEAFF. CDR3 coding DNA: TGTGCCACCAGCAGAGAGGGGGACATGAACACTGAAGCTTTCTTT. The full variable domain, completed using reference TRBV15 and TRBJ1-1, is DAMVIQNPRYQVTQFGKPVTLSCSQTLNHNVMYWYQQKSSQAPKLLFHYYDKDFNNEADTPDNFQSRRPNTSFCFLDIRSPGLGDTAMYLCATSREGDMNTEAFFGQGTRLTVV.

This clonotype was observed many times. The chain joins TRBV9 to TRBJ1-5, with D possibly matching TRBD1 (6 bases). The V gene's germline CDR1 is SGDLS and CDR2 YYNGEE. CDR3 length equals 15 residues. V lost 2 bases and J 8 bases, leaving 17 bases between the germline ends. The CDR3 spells CASSVDTGSGEPQHF. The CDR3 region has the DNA TGTGCCAGCAGCGTCGACACGGGATCAGGGGAGCCCCAGCATTTT.

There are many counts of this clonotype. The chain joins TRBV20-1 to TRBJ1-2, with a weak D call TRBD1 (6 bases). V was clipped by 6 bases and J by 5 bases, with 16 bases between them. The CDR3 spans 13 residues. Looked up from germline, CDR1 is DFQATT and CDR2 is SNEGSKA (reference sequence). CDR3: CSAASGQLYGYTF. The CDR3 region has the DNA TGCAGTGCCGCGAGCGGACAGCTGTATGGCTACACCTTC.

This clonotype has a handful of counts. The CDR3 sequence is CASRRVTNQPQHF. CDR3 DNA sequence: TGTGCCAGTAGGCGGGTGACAAATCAGCCCCAGCATTTT. The chain carries TRBV19 and TRBJ1-5; no definite D call. Germline lookup yields CDR1 LNHDA and CDR2 SQIVND (reference sequence). The CDR3 has 13 amino acids. With 6 bases removed from V and 4 bases from J, the gap between germline ends came to 10 bases.

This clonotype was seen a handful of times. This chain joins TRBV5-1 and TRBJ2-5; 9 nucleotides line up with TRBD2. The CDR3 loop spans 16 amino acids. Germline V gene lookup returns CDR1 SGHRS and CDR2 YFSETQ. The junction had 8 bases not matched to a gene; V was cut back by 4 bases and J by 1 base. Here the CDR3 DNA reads TGCGCCAGCAGCCAGAGAGCGGGGGGCTTCCAAGAGACCCAGTACTTC. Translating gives CASSQRAGGFQETQYF.

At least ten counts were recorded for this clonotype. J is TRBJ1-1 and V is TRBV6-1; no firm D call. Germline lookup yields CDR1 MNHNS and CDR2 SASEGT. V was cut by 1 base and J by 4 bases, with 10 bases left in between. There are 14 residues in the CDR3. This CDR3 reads CASSEEDLRTEAFF. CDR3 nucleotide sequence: TGTGCCAGCAGTGAAGAGGACTTGCGCACTGAAGCTTTCTTT.

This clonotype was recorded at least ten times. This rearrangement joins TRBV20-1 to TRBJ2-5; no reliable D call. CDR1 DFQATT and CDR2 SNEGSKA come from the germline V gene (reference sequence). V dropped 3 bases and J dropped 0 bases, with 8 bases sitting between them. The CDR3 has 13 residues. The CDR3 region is CSARAPNQETQYF. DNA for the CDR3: TGCAGTGCTAGGGCCCCGAACCAAGAGACCCAGTACTTC.

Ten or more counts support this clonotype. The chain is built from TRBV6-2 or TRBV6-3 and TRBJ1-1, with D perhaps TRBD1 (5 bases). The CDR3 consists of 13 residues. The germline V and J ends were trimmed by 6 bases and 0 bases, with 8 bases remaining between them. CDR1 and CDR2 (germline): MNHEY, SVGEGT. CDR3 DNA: TGTGCCAGCAGAGGAGGGGTGAACACTGAAGCTTTCTTT. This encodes CASRGGVNTEAFF.

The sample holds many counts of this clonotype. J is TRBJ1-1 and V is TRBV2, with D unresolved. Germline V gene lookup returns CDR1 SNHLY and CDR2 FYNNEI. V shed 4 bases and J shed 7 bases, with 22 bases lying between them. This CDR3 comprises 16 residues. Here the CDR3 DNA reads TGTGCCAGCAGTGTTGGAATCGACCAATTGGCTGGTGAAGCTTTCTTT. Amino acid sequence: CASSVGIDQLAGEAFF.

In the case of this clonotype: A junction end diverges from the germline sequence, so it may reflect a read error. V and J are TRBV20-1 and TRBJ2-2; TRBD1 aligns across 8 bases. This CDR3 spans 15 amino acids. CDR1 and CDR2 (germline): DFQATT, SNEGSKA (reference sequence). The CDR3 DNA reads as TGCAGTGCTAGAGTGGGCAGGGGGCGCGTCGGGGAGCTGTGTTTT. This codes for CSARVGRGRVGELCF.

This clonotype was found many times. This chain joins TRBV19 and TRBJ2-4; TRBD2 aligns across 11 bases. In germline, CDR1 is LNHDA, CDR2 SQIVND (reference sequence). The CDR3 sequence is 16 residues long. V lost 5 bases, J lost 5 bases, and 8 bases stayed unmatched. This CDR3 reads CASSFYSGGAENIQYF. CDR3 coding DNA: TGTGCCAGTAGTTTTTATAGCGGGGGGGCGGAAAACATTCAGTACTTC.

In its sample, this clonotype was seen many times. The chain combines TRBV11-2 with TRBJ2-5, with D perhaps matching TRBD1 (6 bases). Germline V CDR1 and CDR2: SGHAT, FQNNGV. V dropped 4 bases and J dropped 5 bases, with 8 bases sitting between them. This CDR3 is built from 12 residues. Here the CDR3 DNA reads TGTGCCAGCAGCTCCACAGGGGAGACCCAGTACTTC. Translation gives CASSSTGETQYF.

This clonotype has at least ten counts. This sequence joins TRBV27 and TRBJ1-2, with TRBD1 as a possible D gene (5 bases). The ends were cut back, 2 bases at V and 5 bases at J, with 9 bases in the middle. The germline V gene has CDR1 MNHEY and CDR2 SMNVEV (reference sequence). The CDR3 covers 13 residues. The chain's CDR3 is CASSLQGMYGYTF. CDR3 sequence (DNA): TGTGCCAGCAGTTTACAGGGAATGTATGGCTACACCTTC.

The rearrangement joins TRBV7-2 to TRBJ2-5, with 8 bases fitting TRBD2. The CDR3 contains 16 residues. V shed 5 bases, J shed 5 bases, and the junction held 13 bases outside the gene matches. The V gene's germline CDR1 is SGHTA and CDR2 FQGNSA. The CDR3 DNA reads TGTGCCAGCAGCCCTACCAGGAGCGGGAGCGGGGAGACCCAGTACTTC. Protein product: CASSPTRSGSGETQYF.